The present entry profiles one T cell receptor beta chain with its context. Its specificity is unknown. Described treatment: roughly ten-day PBMC culture with coronavirus spike peptide pools or control peptides (ViraFEST assay). Expanded clonotypes were found by TCR sequencing after peptide-pool stimulation (ViraFEST). Wells that each held around 2 million PBMCs were cultured with roughly 9.8 IU/ml IL-2 and 7.5 to 10 ug/ml peptide pools. Negative selection yielded CD4+ T cells from day-10 cultures. This sample was taken from a study of vaccination and CD4 T cells after COVID-19. Cultured CD4+ T cell DNA underwent sequencing with the Oncomine TCR Beta short-read assay. TCRdb passed the PCR reads through MiXCR, listing each CDR3 protein once. The sample has approximately 3,200 distinct CDR3 sequences; around 80% are singletons. CDR3 length equals 11 residues. Trimming took 2 bases from V and 6 from J, leaving 6 bases between them. Germline V CDR1 and CDR2: SGHDT, YYEEEE.

Sequencing input: CD4+ T cells from blood, cultured in vitro. The chain couples TRBV5-6 to TRBJ2-7, with D unresolved. The source of this sequence is a human donor who had recovered from COVID-19. This CDR3 reads CASSFRREQYF. The DNA for the CDR3 is TGTGCCAGCAGCTTCCGTCGCGAGCAGTACTTC.